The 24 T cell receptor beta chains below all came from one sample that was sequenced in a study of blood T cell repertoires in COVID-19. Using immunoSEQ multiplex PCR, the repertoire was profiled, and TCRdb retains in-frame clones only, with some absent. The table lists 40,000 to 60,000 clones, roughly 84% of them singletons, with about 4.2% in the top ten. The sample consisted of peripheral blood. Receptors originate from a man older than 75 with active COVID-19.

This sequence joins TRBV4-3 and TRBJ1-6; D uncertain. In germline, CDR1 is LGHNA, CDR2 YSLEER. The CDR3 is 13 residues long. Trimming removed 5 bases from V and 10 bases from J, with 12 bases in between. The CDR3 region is CASSFLGGSPLHF. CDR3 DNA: TGCGCCAGCAGCTTTCTCGGAGGGTCACCCCTCCACTTT.

CDR3 in amino acids: CASTPSGSLLIGGTQYF. CDR3 nucleotide sequence: TGTGCCAGCACCCCCTCCGGGTCTCTACTAATCGGCGGGACCCAGTACTTC. The rearrangement joins TRBV6-2 or TRBV6-3 to TRBJ2-5; D is undetermined. Germline values: CDR1 MNHEY, CDR2 SVGEGT. With 7 bases removed from V and 7 bases from J, the gap between germline ends came to 28 bases. The CDR3 has 17 residues.

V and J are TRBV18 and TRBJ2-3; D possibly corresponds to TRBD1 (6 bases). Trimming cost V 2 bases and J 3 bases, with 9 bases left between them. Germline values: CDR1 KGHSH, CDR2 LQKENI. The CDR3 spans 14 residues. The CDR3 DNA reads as TGTGCCAGCTCACCAATCCAGGGGACAGATACGCAGTATTTT. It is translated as CASSPIQGTDTQYF.

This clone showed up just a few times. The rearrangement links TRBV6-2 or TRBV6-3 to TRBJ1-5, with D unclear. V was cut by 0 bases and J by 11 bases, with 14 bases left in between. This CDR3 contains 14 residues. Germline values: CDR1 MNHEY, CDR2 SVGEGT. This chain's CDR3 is CASSYSGNSVAQHF. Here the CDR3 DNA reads TGTGCCAGCAGTTACTCGGGAAATAGCGTGGCCCAGCATTTT.

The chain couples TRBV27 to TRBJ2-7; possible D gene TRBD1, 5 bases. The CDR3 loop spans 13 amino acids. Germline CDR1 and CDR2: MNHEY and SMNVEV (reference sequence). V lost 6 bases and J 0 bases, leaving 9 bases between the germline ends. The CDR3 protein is CASRQGASYEQYF. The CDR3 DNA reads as TGTGCCAGCAGACAAGGGGCCTCCTACGAGCAGTACTTC.

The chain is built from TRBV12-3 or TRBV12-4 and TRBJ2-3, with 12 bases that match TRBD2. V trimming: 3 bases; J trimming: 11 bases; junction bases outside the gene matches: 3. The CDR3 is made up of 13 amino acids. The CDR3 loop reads CASSFASGRGQYF. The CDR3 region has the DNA TGTGCCAGCAGTTTCGCTAGCGGGAGGGGGCAGTATTTT.

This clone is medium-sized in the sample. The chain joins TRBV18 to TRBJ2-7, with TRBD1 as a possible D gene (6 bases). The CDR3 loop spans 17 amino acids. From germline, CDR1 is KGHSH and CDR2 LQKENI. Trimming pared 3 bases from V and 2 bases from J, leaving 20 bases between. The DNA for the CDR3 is TGTGCCAGCTCACCGAACCTACAGGGCACTAACCCCTACGAGCAGTACTTC. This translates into CASSPNLQGTNPYEQYF.

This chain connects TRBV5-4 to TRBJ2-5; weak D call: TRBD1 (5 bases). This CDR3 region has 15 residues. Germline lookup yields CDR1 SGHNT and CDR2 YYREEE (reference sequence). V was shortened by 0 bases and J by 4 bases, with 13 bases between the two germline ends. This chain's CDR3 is CASSLVAGMRETQYF. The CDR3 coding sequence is TGTGCCAGCAGCTTGGTTGCAGGGATGAGAGAGACCCAGTACTTC.

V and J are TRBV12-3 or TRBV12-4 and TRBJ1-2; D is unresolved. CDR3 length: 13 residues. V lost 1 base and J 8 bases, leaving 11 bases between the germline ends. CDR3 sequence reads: CASSLVRASGYTF. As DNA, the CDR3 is TGTGCCAGCAGTTTAGTACGGGCTAGCGGCTACACCTTC.

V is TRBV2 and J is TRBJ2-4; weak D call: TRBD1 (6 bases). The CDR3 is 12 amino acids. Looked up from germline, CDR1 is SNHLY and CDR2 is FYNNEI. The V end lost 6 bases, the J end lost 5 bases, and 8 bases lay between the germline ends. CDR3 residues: CASRRTENIQYF. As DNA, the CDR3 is TGTGCCAGCAGAAGGACAGAAAACATTCAGTACTTC.

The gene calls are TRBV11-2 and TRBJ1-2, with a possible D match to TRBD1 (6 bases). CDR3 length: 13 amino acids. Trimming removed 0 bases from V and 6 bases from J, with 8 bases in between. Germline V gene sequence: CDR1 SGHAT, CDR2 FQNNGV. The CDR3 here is CASSLDQGHGYTF. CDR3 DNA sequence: TGTGCCAGCAGCTTAGATCAGGGGCATGGCTACACCTTC.

The CDR3 coding sequence is TGTGCCACCAGCAGAGATCCGGCAGGGAGGCGTAGTATTGAAAAACTGTTTTTT. Its translation: CATSRDPAGRRSIEKLFF. V is TRBV15 and J is TRBJ1-4, with D possibly being TRBD1 (5 bases). CDR3 length: 18 residues. Germline V gene sequence: CDR1 LNHNV, CDR2 YYDKDF (reference sequence). Trimming stripped 0 bases from V and 7 bases from J, with 21 bases between. Complete variable domain (other parts from reference TRBV15 and TRBJ1-4): DAMVIQNPRYQVTQFGKPVTLSCSQTLNHNVMYWYQQKSSQAPKLLFHYYDKDFNNEADTPDNFQSRRPNTSFCFLDIRSPGLGDTAMYLCATSRDPAGRRSIEKLFFGSGTQLSVL.

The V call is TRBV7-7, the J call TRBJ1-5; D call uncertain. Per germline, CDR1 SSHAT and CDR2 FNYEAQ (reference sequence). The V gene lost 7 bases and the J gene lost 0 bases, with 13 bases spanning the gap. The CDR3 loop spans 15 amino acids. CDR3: CASTQHLYSNQPQHF. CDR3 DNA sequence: TGTGCCAGCACCCAACACCTTTATAGCAATCAGCCCCAGCATTTT.

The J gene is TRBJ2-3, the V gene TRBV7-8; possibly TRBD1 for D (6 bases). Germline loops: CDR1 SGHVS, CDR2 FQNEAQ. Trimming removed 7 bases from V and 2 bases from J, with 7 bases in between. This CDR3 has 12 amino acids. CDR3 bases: TGTGCCAGCAACAGGGACACAGATACGCAGTATTTT. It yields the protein CASNRDTDTQYF.

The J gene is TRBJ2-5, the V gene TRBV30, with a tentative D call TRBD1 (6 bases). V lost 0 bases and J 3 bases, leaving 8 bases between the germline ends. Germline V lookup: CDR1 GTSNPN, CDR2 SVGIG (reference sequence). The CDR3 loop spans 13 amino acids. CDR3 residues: CAWSVGGKETQYF. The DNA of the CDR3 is TGTGCCTGGAGTGTTGGGGGCAAAGAGACCCAGTACTTC.

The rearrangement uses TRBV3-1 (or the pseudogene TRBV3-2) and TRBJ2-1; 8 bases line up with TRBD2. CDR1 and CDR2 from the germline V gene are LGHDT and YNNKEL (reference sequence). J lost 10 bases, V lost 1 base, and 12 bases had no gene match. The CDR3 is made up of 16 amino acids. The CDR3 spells CASSQVSGKIAGEQFF. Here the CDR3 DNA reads TGTGCCAGCAGCCAAGTTAGCGGGAAAATCGCGGGCGAGCAGTTCTTC.

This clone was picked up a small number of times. The CDR3 sequence: CASNPDRAGANVLTF. CDR3 nucleotides: TGTGCCAGCAACCCGGACAGGGCTGGGGCCAACGTCCTGACTTTC. The chain links TRBV6-5 to TRBJ2-6, with TRBD1 matching 8 bases. The CDR3 has 15 amino acids. Germline V gives CDR1 MNHEY, CDR2 SVGAGI. With 7 bases clipped from V and 2 bases from J, the junction kept 4 bases outside the gene matches.

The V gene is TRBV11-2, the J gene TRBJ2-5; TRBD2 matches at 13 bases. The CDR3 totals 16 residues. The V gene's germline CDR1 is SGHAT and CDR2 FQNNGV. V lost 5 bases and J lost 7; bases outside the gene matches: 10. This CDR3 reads CASSDATSGRAATQYF. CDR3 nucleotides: TGTGCCAGCAGCGATGCAACTAGCGGGAGGGCCGCGACCCAGTACTTC.

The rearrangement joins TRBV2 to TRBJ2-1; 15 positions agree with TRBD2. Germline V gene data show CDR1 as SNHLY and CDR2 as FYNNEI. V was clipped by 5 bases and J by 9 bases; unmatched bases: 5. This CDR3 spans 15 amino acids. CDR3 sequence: CASSRTSGRAGEQFF. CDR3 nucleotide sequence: TGTGCCAGCAGTCGGACTAGCGGGAGGGCTGGTGAGCAGTTCTTC.

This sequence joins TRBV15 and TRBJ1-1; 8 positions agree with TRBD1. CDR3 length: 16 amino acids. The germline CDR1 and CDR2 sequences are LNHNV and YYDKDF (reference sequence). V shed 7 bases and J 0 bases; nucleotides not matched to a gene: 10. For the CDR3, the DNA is TGTGCCACCATTTTGGAAACAGGGGGTGTGAACACTGAAGCTTTCTTT. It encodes CATILETGGVNTEAFF.

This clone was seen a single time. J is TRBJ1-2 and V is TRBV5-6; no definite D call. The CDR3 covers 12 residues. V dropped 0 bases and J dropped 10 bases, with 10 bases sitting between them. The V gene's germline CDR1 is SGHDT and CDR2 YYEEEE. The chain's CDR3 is CASSLDPGSYTF. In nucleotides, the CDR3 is TGTGCCAGCAGCTTGGACCCGGGTTCCTACACCTTC.

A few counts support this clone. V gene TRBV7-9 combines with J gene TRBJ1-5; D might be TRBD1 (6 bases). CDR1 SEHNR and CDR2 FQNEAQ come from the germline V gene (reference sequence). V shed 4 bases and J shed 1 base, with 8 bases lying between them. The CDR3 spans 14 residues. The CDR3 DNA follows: TGTGCCAGCAGCTGGGACACCAGCAATCAGCCCCAGCATTTT. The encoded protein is CASSWDTSNQPQHF.

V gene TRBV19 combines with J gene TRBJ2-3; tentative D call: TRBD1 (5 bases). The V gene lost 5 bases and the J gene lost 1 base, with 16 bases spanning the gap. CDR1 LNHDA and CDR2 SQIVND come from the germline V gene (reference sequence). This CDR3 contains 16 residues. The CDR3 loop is CASSLLRQGGTDTQYF. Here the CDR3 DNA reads TGTGCCAGTAGTCTTTTAAGGCAGGGCGGCACAGATACGCAGTATTTT.

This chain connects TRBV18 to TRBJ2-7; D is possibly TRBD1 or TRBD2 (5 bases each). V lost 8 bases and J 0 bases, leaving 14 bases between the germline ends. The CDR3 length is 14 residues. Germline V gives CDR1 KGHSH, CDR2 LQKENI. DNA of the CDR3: TGTGCCAGCAAACCACCAGGGAGCTCCTACGAGCAGTACTTC. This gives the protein CASKPPGSSYEQYF.